This passage covers 8 T cell receptor beta chains from one sample sequenced in a study of T cell changes during pregnancy in multiple sclerosis. Clones were sequenced by immunoSEQ multiplex PCR, and TCRdb holds only the in-frame ones, with some missing. This sample yields tens of thousands of clones, of which approximately 90% are seen a single time; about 3.9% belongs to the top ten. The specimen comprised CD8+ T cells from peripheral blood mononuclear cells, sampled in the second trimester of pregnancy. These receptors were collected from a female donor with multiple sclerosis, enrolled in a pregnancy study.

The chain has TRBV4-2 and TRBJ2-7, with 7 bases aligning to TRBD1. Losses at the gene ends were 8 bases for V and 3 bases for J; bases not matched to a gene: 7. This CDR3 has 13 amino acids. Germline-derived CDR1 and CDR2 are LGHNA and YNFKEQ. As DNA, the CDR3 is TGTGCCAGCGCCTGGGACAGCCTCTACGAGCAGTACTTC. This codes for CASAWDSLYEQYF.

V and J are TRBV5-6 and TRBJ2-7; D perhaps matches TRBD2 (5 bases). V lost 4 bases and J lost 7, with 12 bases in between. CDR1 is SGHDT, CDR2 YYEEEE, per germline. The CDR3 is 12 residues long. CDR3 region: CASSRELWEQYF. The DNA for the CDR3 is TGTGCCAGCAGCCGGGAATTATGGGAGCAGTACTTC.

By its share, this clone is medium-sized (0.01 to 0.1%). The chain combines TRBV11-2 with TRBJ1-5; a weak D match, TRBD1 (5 bases). V was cut by 2 bases and J by 5 bases, with 7 bases left in between. Germline lookup yields CDR1 SGHAT and CDR2 FQNNGV. This CDR3 is built from 13 residues. CDR3 residues: CASSLQGYQPQHF. CDR3 in DNA: TGTGCCAGCAGCTTACAGGGTTATCAGCCCCAGCATTTT. Complete variable domain (other parts from reference TRBV11-2 and TRBJ1-5): EAGVAQSPRYKIIEKRQSVAFWCNPISGHATLYWYQQILGQGPKLLIQFQNNGVVDDSQLPKDRFSAERLKGVDSTLKIQPAKLEDSAVYLCASSLQGYQPQHFGDGTRLSIL.

V and J are TRBV27 and TRBJ2-7; weak D call: TRBD2 (6 bases). CDR3 length equals 15 residues. Germline V gene data show CDR1 as MNHEY and CDR2 as SMNVEV (reference sequence). V was cut by 7 bases and J by 5 bases, with 21 bases left in between. CDR3 DNA sequence: TGTGCCAGCACCAAAAGCCCGACTAGTACGAACGAGCAGTACTTC. It is translated as CASTKSPTSTNEQYF.

In this sample, this clone turned up once. The genes are TRBV6-6 and TRBJ2-7, with 13 bases lining up with TRBD2. CDR3 size: 15 residues. Germline values: CDR1 MNHNY, CDR2 SVGAGI (reference sequence). Trimming took 7 bases from V and 2 from J; bases not matched to a gene: 5. The CDR3 coding sequence is TGTGCCAGCACCTTACTAGCGGGAGGGCCCTACGAGCAGTACTTC. It is translated as CASTLLAGGPYEQYF.

The genes are TRBV7-8 and TRBJ1-1; D gene ambiguous. The CDR3 extends over 14 amino acids. Trimming took off 6 bases at V and 3 bases at J, with 14 bases between the two ends. In germline, CDR1 is SGHVS, CDR2 FQNEAQ. The CDR3 DNA reads as TGTGCCAGCAGTCTGGGCTTGGTTGACACTGAAGCTTTCTTT. This encodes CASSLGLVDTEAFF.

The V and J genes are TRBV27 and TRBJ2-5, with a possible D match to TRBD1 (5 bases). V shed 3 bases and J shed 8 bases, with 13 bases lying between them. The length of the CDR3 is 13 residues. Germline lookup yields CDR1 MNHEY and CDR2 SMNVEV (reference sequence). CDR3 region: CASSFGTGYTQYF. CDR3 nucleotide sequence: TGTGCCAGCAGTTTTGGAACAGGCTATACCCAGTACTTC.

The chain is built from TRBV28 and TRBJ2-7, with D possibly matching TRBD2 (9 bases). Germline CDR1 and CDR2: MDHEN and SYDVKM. The CDR3 extends over 17 amino acids. V lost 8 bases and J 4 bases, leaving 27 bases between the germline ends. CDR3: CASARTGPRSGRYEQYF. DNA for the CDR3: TGTGCCAGCGCCCGGACAGGGCCTAGGAGCGGGAGGTACGAGCAGTACTTC.